A single T cell receptor (beta chain) is shown here with its context. No antigen is known for it. The sample's treatment: roughly 10-day PBMC culture with coronavirus spike peptide pools or control peptides (ViraFEST assay). CD4+ T cells that came from the unexposed donor were collected before the COVID-19 pandemic (2011-2018). Culture of a few million PBMCs per well took place with 10 IU/ml IL-2 and 8.5 to 10 ug/ml peptide pools. By negative selection, CD4+ T cells were isolated once culture had run for 9 to 10 days. The data originate from a study of vaccination and CD4 T cells after COVID-19. Study at large: Post-vaccine sampling followed dose two by a median roughly 70 days (range 14 to 241).

Germline lookup yields CDR1 MNHEY and CDR2 SMNVEV (reference sequence). V was clipped by 7 bases and J by 1 base; unmatched bases: 13. The CDR3 runs to 17 residues. The Oncomine TCR Beta short-read assay sequenced DNA from cultured CD4+ T cells. TCRdb itself ran the PCR reads through MiXCR, one entry per CDR3 protein. Of about 7,300 distinct CDR3 sequences listed, about 26% are singletons. The sample consisted of CD4+ T cells from blood, cultured in vitro. The sequence came from a human donor in good health. The gene calls are TRBV27 and TRBJ1-2; 9 nucleotides align to TRBD1. CDR3 DNA: TGTGCCAGCACCGTACTAGGCGCGGGACAGGGTAACTATGGCTACACCTTC. The encoded protein is CASTVLGAGQGNYGYTF.